Described below is a single T cell receptor beta chain sequence and its context. Antigen specificity is unknown. This specimen comes from a study of T-cell memory formation after mild COVID-19. Background on the study: Each donor largely had its own TCR clusters. Study-level findings and limits: SARS-CoV-2 specificity of second-wave clones peaking day 37 was unconfirmed.

Each CDR3 protein is one row after TCRdb ran MiXCR on the 5' RACE reads. In the table there are approximately 570,000 distinct CDR3 sequences, roughly 17% of which are singletons. Trimming shortened V by 4 bases and J by 10 bases, and 18 bases separated the two germline ends. The CDR3 contains 15 residues. CDR1 SGHRS and CDR2 YFSETQ come from the germline V gene. The chain uses TRBV5-1 and TRBJ1-6; unclear D gene. Sequencing input: PBMCs or a T cell subset sorted from them (not recorded which). The TCR sequence derives from an adult woman who had mild COVID-19 (a few samples of this study predate the infection). Cell type and time point are not known. The CDR3 region has the DNA TGCGCCAGCAGCACGGGTCCCTCTCTTGGGTCACCCCTCCACTTT. Protein product: CASSTGPSLGSPLHF.